This paragraph reports one T cell receptor beta chain. No antigen is known for it. The data are from a study of graft-versus-host responses after intestinal transplantation. Sequencing was performed with immunoSEQ multiplex PCR; in TCRdb, only in-frame clones are kept and a portion is missing. In the table there are about 120,000 clones, 85% to 95% of which are singletons. The TCR sequence derives from a human donor who received an intestinal transplant. Sequencing was performed on unstimulated CD8+ T cells sorted from spleen or lymph node cells, taken before intestinal transplant.

CDR3 sequence reads: CASSLESRTYEQYF. The CDR3 DNA is TGTGCCAGCAGCTTAGAGTCCAGAACCTACGAGCAGTACTTC. V and J are TRBV13 and TRBJ2-7, with D unclear. Trimming pared 1 base from V and 2 bases from J, leaving 9 bases between. CDR3 length: 14 amino acids. The germline gives CDR1 PRHDT, CDR2 FYEKMQ (reference sequence). The entire variable domain, with the rest obtained from reference TRBV13 and TRBJ2-7, is as follows: AAGVIQSPRHLIKEKRETATLKCYPIPRHDTVYWYQQGPGQDPQFLISFYEKMQSDKGSIPDRFSAQQFSDYHSELNMSSLELGDSALYFCASSLESRTYEQYFGPGTRLTVT.